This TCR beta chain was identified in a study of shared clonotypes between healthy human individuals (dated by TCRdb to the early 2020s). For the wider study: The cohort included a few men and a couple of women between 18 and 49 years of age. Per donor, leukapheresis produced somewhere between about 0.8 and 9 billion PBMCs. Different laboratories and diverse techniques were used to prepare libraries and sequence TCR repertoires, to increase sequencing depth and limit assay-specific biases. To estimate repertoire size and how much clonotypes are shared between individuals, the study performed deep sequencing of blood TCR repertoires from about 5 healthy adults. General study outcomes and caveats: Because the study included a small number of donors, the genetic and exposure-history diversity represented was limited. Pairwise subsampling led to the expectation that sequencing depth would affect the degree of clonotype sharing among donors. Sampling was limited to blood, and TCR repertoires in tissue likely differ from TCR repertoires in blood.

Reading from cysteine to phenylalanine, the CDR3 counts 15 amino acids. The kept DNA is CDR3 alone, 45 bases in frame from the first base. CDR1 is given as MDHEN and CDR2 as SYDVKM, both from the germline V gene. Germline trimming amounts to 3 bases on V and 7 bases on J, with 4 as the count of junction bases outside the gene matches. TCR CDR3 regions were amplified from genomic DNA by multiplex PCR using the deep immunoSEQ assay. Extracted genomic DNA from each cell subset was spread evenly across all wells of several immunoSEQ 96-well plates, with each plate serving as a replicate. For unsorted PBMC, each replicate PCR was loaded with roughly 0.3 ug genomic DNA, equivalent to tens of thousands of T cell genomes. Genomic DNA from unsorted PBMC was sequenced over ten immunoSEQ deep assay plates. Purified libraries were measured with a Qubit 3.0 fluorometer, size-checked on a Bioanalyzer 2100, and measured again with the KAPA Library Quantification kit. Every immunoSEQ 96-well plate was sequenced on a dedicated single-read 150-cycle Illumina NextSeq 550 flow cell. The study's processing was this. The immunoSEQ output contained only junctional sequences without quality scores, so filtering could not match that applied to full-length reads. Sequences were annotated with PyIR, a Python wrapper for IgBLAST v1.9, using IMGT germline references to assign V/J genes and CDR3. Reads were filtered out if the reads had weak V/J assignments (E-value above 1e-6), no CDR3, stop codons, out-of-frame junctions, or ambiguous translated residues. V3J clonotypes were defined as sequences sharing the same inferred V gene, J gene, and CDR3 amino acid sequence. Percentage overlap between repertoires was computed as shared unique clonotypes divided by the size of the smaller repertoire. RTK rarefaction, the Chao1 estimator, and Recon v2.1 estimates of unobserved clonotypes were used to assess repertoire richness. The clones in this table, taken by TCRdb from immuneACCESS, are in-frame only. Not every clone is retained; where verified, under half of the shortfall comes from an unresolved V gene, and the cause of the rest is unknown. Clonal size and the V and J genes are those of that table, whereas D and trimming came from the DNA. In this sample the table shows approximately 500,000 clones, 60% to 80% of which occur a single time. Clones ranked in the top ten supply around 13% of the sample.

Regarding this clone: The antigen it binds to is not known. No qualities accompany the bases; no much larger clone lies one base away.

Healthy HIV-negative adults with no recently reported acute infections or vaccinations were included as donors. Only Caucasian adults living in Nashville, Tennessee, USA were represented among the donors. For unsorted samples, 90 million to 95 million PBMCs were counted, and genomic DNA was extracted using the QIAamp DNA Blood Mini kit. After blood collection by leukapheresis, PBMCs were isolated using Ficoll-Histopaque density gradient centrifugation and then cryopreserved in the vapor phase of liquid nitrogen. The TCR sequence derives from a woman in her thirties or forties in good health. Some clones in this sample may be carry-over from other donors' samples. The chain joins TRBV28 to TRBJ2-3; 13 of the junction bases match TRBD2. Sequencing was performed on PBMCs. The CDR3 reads CASSFGLAGENTQYF. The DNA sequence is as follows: TGTGCCAGCAGTTTCGGACTAGCGGGAGAGAATACGCAGTATTTT.